This TCR beta chain originates from a study of siplizumab effects on memory and regulatory T cells. Findings and caveats of the study: With siplizumab, Treg-derived clones averaged roughly 69% of mappable alloreactive CD4+ clones, versus 26.9% in controls. The drug siplizumab significantly decreased the alloreactive sequences that could be traced to unstimulated CD4+ memory cells.

TCRdb's table, derived via immunoSEQ multiplex PCR, lists solely in-frame clones and lacks some. The sample carries around 87,000 clones, approximately 90% recorded once. This clone was observed once. What it binds is unknown. The source of this sequence is a human donor in good health. Input material: CD4+ T cells sorted from blood.

CDR3 DNA sequence: TGTGCCTGGAGTGCTTTACAGGGGGTTAATCAGCCCCAGCATTTT. This gives the protein CAWSALQGVNQPQHF. V and J are TRBV30 and TRBJ1-5, with 8 bases fitting TRBD1. Looked up from germline, CDR1 is GTSNPN and CDR2 is SVGIG (reference sequence). Trimming at V came to 1 base and at J to 4 bases, leaving 6 bases not matched to a gene. The CDR3 consists of 15 residues.